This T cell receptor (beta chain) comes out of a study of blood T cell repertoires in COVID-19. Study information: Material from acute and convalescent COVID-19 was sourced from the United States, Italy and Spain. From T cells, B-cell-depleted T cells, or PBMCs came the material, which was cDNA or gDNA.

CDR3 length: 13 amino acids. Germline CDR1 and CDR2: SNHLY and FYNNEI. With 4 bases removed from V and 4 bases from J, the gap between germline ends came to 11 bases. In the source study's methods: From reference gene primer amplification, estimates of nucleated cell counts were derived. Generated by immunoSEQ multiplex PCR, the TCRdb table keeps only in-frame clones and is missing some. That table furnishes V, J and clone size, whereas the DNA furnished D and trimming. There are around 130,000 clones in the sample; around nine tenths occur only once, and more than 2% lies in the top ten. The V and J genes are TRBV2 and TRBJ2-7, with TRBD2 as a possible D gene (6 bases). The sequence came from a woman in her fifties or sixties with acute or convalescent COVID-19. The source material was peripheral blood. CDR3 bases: TGTGCCAGCAGTGGCGGGAAACCTTACGAGCAGTACTTC. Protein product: CASSGGKPYEQYF.